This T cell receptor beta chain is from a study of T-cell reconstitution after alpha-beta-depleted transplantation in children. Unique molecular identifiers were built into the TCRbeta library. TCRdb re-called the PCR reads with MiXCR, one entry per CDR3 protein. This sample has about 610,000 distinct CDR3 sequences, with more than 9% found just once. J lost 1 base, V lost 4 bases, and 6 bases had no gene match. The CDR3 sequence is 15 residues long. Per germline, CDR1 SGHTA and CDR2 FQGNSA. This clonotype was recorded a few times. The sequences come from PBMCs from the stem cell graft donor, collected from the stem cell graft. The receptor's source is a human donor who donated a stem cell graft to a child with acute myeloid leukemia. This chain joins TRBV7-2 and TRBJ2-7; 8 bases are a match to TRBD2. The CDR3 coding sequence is TGTGCCAGCAGCTCGATAGCGGGGAAATCCTACGAGCAGTACTTC. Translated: CASSSIAGKSYEQYF.